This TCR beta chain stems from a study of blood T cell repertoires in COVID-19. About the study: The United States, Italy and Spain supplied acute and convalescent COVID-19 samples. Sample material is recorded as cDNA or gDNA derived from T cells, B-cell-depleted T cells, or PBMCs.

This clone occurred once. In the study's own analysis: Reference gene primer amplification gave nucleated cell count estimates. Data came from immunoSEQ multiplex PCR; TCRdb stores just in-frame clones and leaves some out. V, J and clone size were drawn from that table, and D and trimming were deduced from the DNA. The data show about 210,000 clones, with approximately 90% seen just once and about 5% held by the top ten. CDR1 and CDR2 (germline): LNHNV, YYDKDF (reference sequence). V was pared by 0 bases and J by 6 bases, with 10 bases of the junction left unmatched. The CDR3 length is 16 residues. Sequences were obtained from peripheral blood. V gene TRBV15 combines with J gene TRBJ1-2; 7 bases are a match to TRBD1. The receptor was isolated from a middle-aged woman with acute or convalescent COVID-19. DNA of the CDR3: TGTGCCACCAGCAGAGATCCGGGAGAGGGGGCTGATGGCTACACCTTC. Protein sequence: CATSRDPGEGADGYTF.